The 9 T cell receptor beta chains below were found in one sample sequenced in a study of CD8 T cells in ankylosing spondylitis (dated by TCRdb to 2015 to 2018). Libraries came from 5' RACE. Sequencing was carried out with an Illumina HiSeq 2500. The public reads were run again by TCRdb, first through fastp at Q25 and then through MiXCR, and only productive beta chains were kept. Every CDR3 protein is listed once, alongside the most common genes and DNA of its rows. The sample records about 210,000 distinct CDR3 sequences, approximately 8% of which are singletons. More than 4.5% of the sample belongs to the ten largest clones. The sequenced sample was blood, either unsorted or a sorted T cell fraction (not recorded which). The receptors originated from a female donor with ankylosing spondylitis or in good health (not recorded which).

This clonotype has a count of ten or more. V and J are TRBV5-1 and TRBJ2-3; D is ambiguous. The germline CDR1 and CDR2 sequences are SGHRS and YFSETQ. The CDR3 length is 11 residues. V lost 4 bases to trimming and J lost 2 bases, with 2 bases between them. The CDR3 sequence: CASSVTDTQYF. Written as DNA, the CDR3 is TGCGCCAGCAGCGTCACAGATACGCAGTATTTT. The complete variable domain, with remaining parts taken from reference TRBV5-1 and TRBJ2-3, reads KAGVTQTPRYLIKTRGQQVTLSCSPISGHRSVSWYQQTPGQGLQFLFEYFSETQRNKGNFPGRFSGRQFSNSRSEMNVSTLELGDSALYLCASSVTDTQYFGPGTRLTVL.

This clonotype was counted only a few times. The rearrangement uses TRBV7-2 and TRBJ1-2; D might be TRBD1 (5 bases). The CDR3 is 14 amino acids. The germline CDR1 and CDR2 sequences are SGHTA and FQGNSA. Trimming stripped 4 bases from V and 4 bases from J, with 13 bases between. The CDR3 DNA follows: TGTGCCAGCAGCTCGGCCGACAGAGGCTATGGCTACACCTTC. It yields the protein CASSSADRGYGYTF.

The V and J genes are TRBV19 and TRBJ1-2; D unresolved. The germline gives CDR1 LNHDA, CDR2 SQIVND (reference sequence). This CDR3 region has 15 residues. V was pared by 5 bases and J by 5 bases, with 18 bases between. The CDR3 nucleotides are TGTGCCAGTAGTTCGGGAACCTCATTTCCTTATGGCTACACCTTC. Translated: CASSSGTSFPYGYTF.

This chain uses TRBV12-5 with TRBJ2-2, with TRBD2 matching 15 bases. With 1 base clipped from V and 5 bases from J, the junction kept 8 bases outside the gene matches. Germline V gives CDR1 LGHNT, CDR2 FRNRAP. The CDR3 length is 19 residues. CDR3 protein: CASGLAGLAGGQETGELFF. CDR3 DNA: TGTGCTAGTGGTTTGGCAGGACTAGCGGGAGGGCAGGAGACCGGGGAGCTGTTTTTT.

About this clonotype itself: A single base separates this from a much larger clone, so it may be a read error. The chain has TRBV18 and TRBJ2-7; 7 bases map to TRBD2. The CDR3 consists of 15 residues. The V gene end was trimmed by 6 bases and the J gene end by 3 bases; junction bases not matched to a gene: 11. Germline V gives CDR1 KGHSH, CDR2 LQKENI. The CDR3 bases are TGTGCCAGCTCGGACCGGTGGGGCGGGAGCTACGAGCAGTACTTC. It encodes CASSDRWGGSYEQYF. Full variable domain (remainder filled in from reference TRBV18 and TRBJ2-7): NAGVMQNPRHLVRRRGQEARLRCSPMKGHSHVYWYRQLPEEGLKFMVYLQKENIIDESGMPKERFSAEFPKEGPSILRIQQVVRGDSAAYFCASSDRWGGSYEQYFGPGTRLTVT.

This clonotype was detected ten times or more. This chain links TRBV6-5 with TRBJ2-7; TRBD1 matches at 9 bases. CDR3 length equals 17 residues. Germline V gives CDR1 MNHEY, CDR2 SVGAGI. J gave up 0 bases and V 4 bases, and 10 bases lay outside the gene matches. CDR3 sequence: CASSSQGQGFSSYEQYF. CDR3 nucleotides: TGTGCCAGCAGTTCCCAGGGACAGGGATTCTCCTCCTACGAGCAGTACTTC.

This clonotype was counted many times. This chain joins TRBV12-3 or TRBV12-4 and TRBJ2-7; TRBD1 matches at 7 bases. The junction had 10 bases not matched to a gene; V was cut back by 5 bases and J by 3 bases. The CDR3 loop spans 15 amino acids. The CDR3 bases are TGTGCCAGCAGTGTATCTTTGGGGGACAGCTACGAGCAGTACTTC. It codes for CASSVSLGDSYEQYF.

This clonotype appeared many times. The V gene is TRBV2, the J gene TRBJ2-3, with 13 bases fitting TRBD2. The V gene end was trimmed by 2 bases and the J gene end by 6 bases; junction bases not matched to a gene: 11. Per the germline V gene, CDR1 is SNHLY and CDR2 is FYNNEI. The CDR3 covers 18 residues. The CDR3 coding sequence is TGTGCCAGCAGTGAAAATAAGCAACTAGCGGGAGGGTCGGATACGCAGTATTTT. Protein: CASSENKQLAGGSDTQYF.

A word on this clonotype: One base away lies a much larger clone, so this may be a sequencing read error. V gene TRBV2 combines with J gene TRBJ2-5, with TRBD2 identical over 15 bases. Looked up from germline, CDR1 is SNHLY and CDR2 is FYNNEI. The CDR3 is 18 residues long. CDR3 coding DNA: TGTGCCTGCAGTCGTCCGGGACTAGCGGGAGGTTACCAAGAGACCCAGTACTTC. Residues: CACSRPGLAGGYQETQYF.